This TCR beta chain was recovered during a study of OX40 agonist ivuxolimab in advanced cancers. Findings and limits, study-wide: Average numbers of expanded clones were greater in CD8+ T cells than in CD4+. Dosing at 0.1 to 3.0 mg/kg was accompanied by clonal expansion of CD4+ and CD8+ blood T cells by week 6.

Autoimmune disease history or systemic immunosuppression disqualified patients. Sampling times: baseline, cycle 4 day 1, cycle 7 day 1. The ends lost 5 bases at V and 5 bases at J; junction bases unmatched: 7. Germline V gene lookup returns CDR1 MDHEN and CDR2 SYDVKM. The CDR3 has 14 amino acids. As regards this clone: The target antigen is unknown.

Profiled with immunoSEQ multiplex PCR; TCRdb holds only in-frame clones, not every one. The table has 75,000 to 100,000 clones, 85% to 95% seen once. The chain uses TRBV28 and TRBJ1-1; 8 bases fit TRBD1. Sample: CD4+ or CD8+ T cells sorted from blood, taken in a trial of the OX40 agonist ivuxolimab. This sequence was found in an adult with an advanced solid tumor such as melanoma, head and neck, liver or kidney cancer. DNA for the CDR3: TGTGCCAGCAGTCCAGGACAGGGAGGTACTGAAGCTTTCTTT. Translated, it gives CASSPGQGGTEAFF.